The present entry profiles one T cell receptor (beta chain) with its context. Its recognized antigen is unknown. No quality values exist for individual bases; no much larger clone is one base distant. This specimen comes from a study of T-cell memory formation after mild COVID-19 (dated by TCRdb to about 2021). Notes on the research overall: TCR sequence clusters from the two donors were largely donor specific. In a couple of donors, T-cell clones that expanded and contracted after mild COVID-19 were tracked by sequencing TCRalpha and TCRbeta repertoires over time. Two young, previously healthy adult volunteers, one female and one male, were included in the cohort.

For sequencing, an Illumina NovaSeq 6000 was employed. TCRalpha and TCRbeta cDNA libraries were built by 5'RACE with constant-segment primers, adding sample barcodes and unique molecular identifiers. Trizol reagent was used to extract RNA from every sample. Amplification of the libraries took two PCR steps, and the second step added a second sample barcode plus Illumina TruSeq adapters. Libraries were sequenced on an Illumina NovaSeq with 2 x 150 bp paired-end reads. Per the original workflow: The reads were demultiplexed and collapsed into UMI-guided consensus sequences using migec v1.2.7. Using mixcr v2.1.11, UMI consensuses were aligned to TRA and TRB V and J templates and then assembled into clonotypes. A clonotype was counted as expanded or contracted only if both edgeR and NoisET called the change significant, with noise models trained on biological replicates. For edgeR calls, a false discovery rate-adjusted p below 0.01 and a log2 fold-change threshold of 1 were applied. As an exploratory analysis of dynamics, max-normalized trajectories of the 1000 most abundant clonotypes were examined with PCA combined with hierarchical clustering. The CD4 or CD8 phenotype of responding clones was assigned using the separately sequenced CD4+ and CD8+ repertoires. The public reads were reprocessed in TCRdb via fastp at Q25 and MiXCR, keeping in-frame beta chains. Every distinct CDR3 protein forms one entry, paired with its most common genes and DNA. The V and J calls were determined by TCRdb, not by the authors. This sample holds some 300,000 distinct CDR3 sequences; 20% to 25% were observed only once. The ten top clones hold roughly a fifth of the sample.

General findings and caveats noted by the study authors: Whether the second-wave clones peaking on day 37 were SARS-CoV-2 specific was not confirmed. Contracting CD4+ clones appeared mostly in the CM and EM memory subsets, whereas CD8+ clones were enriched in EMRA. Only a couple of mild cases were covered by the study, and larger cohorts that include severe cases with pre-infection samples were considered necessary. Some responding clones were found in pre-infection memory, which suggests that pre-existing cross-reactive memory T cells took part in the SARS-CoV-2 response. Clones that contracted from day 15 to 85 showed balanced CD4/CD8 phenotypes, whereas a second wave of clones that expanded from day 15 to 37 leaned towards CD4+.

PBMCs were isolated by Ficoll-Paque density gradient centrifugation. The cysteine opens and the phenylalanine closes a CDR3 of 15 amino acids. The DNA shown is the 45-base CDR3, in frame from base 1. Trimming removed 0 bases from V and 7 bases from J; the gene matches leave 9 bases unexplained. Sequences DFQATT (CDR1) and SNEGSKA (CDR2) are obtained from the germline V gene (reference sequence). Sequencing was done on a sample of PBMCs or a T cell subset sorted from them (not recorded which). The chain is encoded by TRBV20-1 joined to TRBJ2-1, with 7 central nucleotides matching TRBD2. The clonotype was recovered from a man younger than 35 who had mild COVID-19 (a few samples of this study predate the infection). The sample titles of this study are shuffled in the database, so cell type and time point are left out; the donor was told from shared clones. The DNA reads as follows: TGCAGTGCTAGAGACCCTCGGGGGGAACCGAATGAGCAGTTCTTC. This sequence encodes CSARDPRGEPNEQFF.